This T cell receptor (beta chain) was recorded in a study of CD8 T cells in ankylosing spondylitis. Findings and limits, study-wide: Ankylosing spondylitis blood seemed to carry a telltale TCR beta motif made of roughly eight highly homologous variants.

In its sample, this clonotype was seen a few times. Antigen unknown. TCRdb passed the 5' RACE reads through MiXCR, listing each CDR3 protein once. Here the sample spans 300,000 to 400,000 distinct CDR3 sequences, more than 9% being singletons. Trimming shortened V by 4 bases and J by 4 bases, and 10 bases separated the two germline ends. This CDR3 comprises 13 residues. The germline CDR1 and CDR2 sequences are SEHNR and FQNEAQ (reference sequence). Material for sequencing was blood, either unsorted or a sorted T cell fraction (not recorded which). The chain employs TRBV7-9 and TRBJ1-1; tentative D call: TRBD1 (5 bases). This clonotype was sampled from a female donor with ankylosing spondylitis or in good health (not recorded which). This chain's CDR3 is CASSSAGFTEAFF. The CDR3 region has the DNA TGTGCCAGCAGCTCCGCAGGGTTCACTGAAGCTTTCTTT.